What follows are 3 T cell receptor beta chains derived from one specimen sequenced in a study of cytomegalovirus exposure and HLA in healthy donors. The assay was immunoSEQ multiplex PCR, and TCRdb's table has in-frame clones only and misses some. The sample yields approximately 230,000 clones, about 88% seen once. What was sequenced was PBMCs. The source of these receptors is a man between 18 and 35 years old in good health and CMV-seropositive.

Comments on this clone: One end of the junction is discordant with germline, which a read error may explain. The chain uses TRBV14 and TRBJ2-7; D is unclear. The CDR3 is 12 amino acids. CDR1 and CDR2 (germline): SGHDN, FVKESK. The CDR3 protein is CASSQDSLIFSF. The CDR3 coding sequence is TGTGCCAGCAGCCAAGATAGCCTGATCTTTAGTTTC.

This chain connects TRBV7-2 to TRBJ2-3; 7 nucleotides line up with TRBD2. V lost 2 bases, J lost 6 bases, and 5 bases stayed unmatched. CDR1 and CDR2 (germline): SGHTA, FQGNSA. This CDR3 has 14 residues. CDR3 in DNA: TGTGCCAGCAGCTTACTGCGGGAGCCGGATACGCAGTATTTT. Translated: CASSLLREPDTQYF.

This clone has more than one count but fewer than ten. The V gene is TRBV19, the J gene TRBJ1-4; the match to TRBD1 covers 8 bases. J lost 3 bases, V lost 5 bases, and 8 bases had no gene match. The CDR3 extends over 16 amino acids. The germline V gene has CDR1 LNHDA and CDR2 SQIVND (reference sequence). Here the CDR3 reads CASSPLQGVANEKLFF. CDR3 DNA: TGTGCCAGTAGTCCACTACAGGGGGTCGCTAATGAAAAACTGTTTTTT. Variable domain in full (rest from reference TRBV19 and TRBJ1-4): DGGITQSPKYLFRKEGQNVTLSCEQNLNHDAMYWYRQDPGQGLRLIYYSQIVNDFQKGDIAEGYSVSREKKESFPLTVTSAQKNPTAFYLCASSPLQGVANEKLFFGSGTQLSVL.